Listed below are T cell receptor beta chains from one sample, sequenced in a study of Ad26.COV2.S vaccination and SARS-CoV-2 variants. Assay used: immunoSEQ multiplex PCR; TCRdb lists only in-frame clones, some missing. The sample records approximately 460,000 clones, about nine tenths being singletons. The sequences come from peripheral blood, collected in a trial of Ad26.COV2.S vaccine versus placebo. All receptors come from a person aged 18 to 65 who received the Ad26.COV2.S COVID-19 vaccine or a placebo. CDR3s leave out the opening cysteine and the closing phenylalanine or tryptophan.

v_call	j_call	cdr3_aa
TRBV7-9	TRBJ2-7	ASSHHLAGQGLYEQY
TRBV27	TRBJ1-1	ASSFRYRNTEAF
TRBV9	TRBJ1-5	ASSTGTSNQPQH
TRBV6-5	TRBJ2-7	ASSYSGGTYEQY
TRBV6-5	TRBJ1-2	ASSYGLSGRDYGYT
TRBV7-9	TRBJ2-1	ASSLWVDYNEQF
TRBV11-2	TRBJ2-2	ASTRMKIGGPNTGELF
TRBV19	TRBJ1-5	ASSTGTGGHQPQH
TRBV2	TRBJ2-1	ASSRLAGGPGSSYNEQF
TRBV5-4	TRBJ1-2	ASSPRRQGGGYGYT
TRBV7-8	TRBJ2-1	ASSLDGLAPDNEQF
TRBV30	TRBJ1-1	AWNNDLNTEAF
TRBV19	TRBJ1-5	ASSLSGDSNQPQH
TRBV14	TRBJ1-4	ASSQVGALGGLF
TRBV9	TRBJ2-1	ASSVEGLGYNEQF
TRBV5-4	TRBJ1-2	ASSLWGYEGRYT
TRBV9	TRBJ1-2	ASSASQGINYGYT
TRBV3-1/TRBV3-2	TRBJ2-7	ASSRLAGVGYEQY
TRBV11-2	TRBJ1-2	ASSLVPGRGEYGYT
TRBV7-8	TRBJ2-4	ASSYKGLAGGRLAKNIQY
TRBV2	TRBJ2-7	ASSVSLPTVAIYEQY
TRBV6-5	TRBJ1-5	ASSSHSGNQPQH
TRBV18	TRBJ1-2	ASSRLDRDYGYT
TRBV3-1/TRBV3-2	TRBJ2-7	ASSRGQGYEQY
TRBV2	TRBJ2-3	ASTSTSGVVGTQY
TRBV6-5	TRBJ2-2	ASSYLLGGTGELF
TRBV14	TRBJ2-3	ASSQDRLTVTDTQY
TRBV7-9	TRBJ2-3	ASRESSTDTQY
TRBV24-1	TRBJ2-1	ATSHPGVGNEQF
TRBV5-1	TRBJ1-5	ASSLTHGNQPQH
TRBV5-4	TRBJ1-2	ASSLGGGRNYGYT
TRBV11-1	TRBJ2-3	ASIAQTGSNTDTQY
TRBV19	TRBJ1-2	ASSMGTNYGYT
TRBV5-1	TRBJ1-6	ASSYAGTVNNSPLH
TRBV12-3/TRBV12-4	TRBJ2-7	ASSFLGGEAV
TRBV23-1	TRBJ1-2	ASSQSVFRDRGCGYT
TRBV7-2	TRBJ2-1	ASSPYVGGGAYNEQF
TRBV15	TRBJ2-5	ATSITGQGIDPGETQY
TRBV2	TRBJ1-1	ASNPEVNTEAF
TRBV28	TRBJ2-1	ATVTSGVYNEQF
TRBV28	TRBJ1-2	ASSLQGLGGYT